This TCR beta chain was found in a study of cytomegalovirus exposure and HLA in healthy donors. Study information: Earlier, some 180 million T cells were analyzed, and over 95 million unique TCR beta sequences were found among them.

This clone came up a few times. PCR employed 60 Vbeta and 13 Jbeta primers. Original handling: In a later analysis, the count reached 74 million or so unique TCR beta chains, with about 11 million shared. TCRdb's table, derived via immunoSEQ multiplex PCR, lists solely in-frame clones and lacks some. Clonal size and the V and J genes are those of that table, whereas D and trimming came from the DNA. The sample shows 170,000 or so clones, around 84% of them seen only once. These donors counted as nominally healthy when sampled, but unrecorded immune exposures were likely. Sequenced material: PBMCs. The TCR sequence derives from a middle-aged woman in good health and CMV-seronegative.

CDR3 protein: CASSESLNTGELFF. The CDR3, as DNA: TGTGCCAGCAGTGAATCCCTCAACACCGGGGAGCTGTTTTTT. V is TRBV25-1 and J is TRBJ2-2; no clear D. Trimming left V 1 base short and J 2 bases short, with 5 bases between. In germline, CDR1 is MGHDK, CDR2 SYGVNS. The CDR3 covers 14 residues.